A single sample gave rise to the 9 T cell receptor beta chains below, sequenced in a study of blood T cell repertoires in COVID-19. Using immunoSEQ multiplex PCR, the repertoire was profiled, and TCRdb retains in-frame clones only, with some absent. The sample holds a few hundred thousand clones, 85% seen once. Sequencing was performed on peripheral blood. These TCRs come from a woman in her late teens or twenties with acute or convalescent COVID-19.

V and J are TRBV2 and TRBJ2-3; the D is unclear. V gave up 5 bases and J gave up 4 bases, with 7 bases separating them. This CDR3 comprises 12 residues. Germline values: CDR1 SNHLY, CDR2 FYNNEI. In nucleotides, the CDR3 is TGTGCCAGCAGTCTTTCCCCAGATACGCAGTATTTT. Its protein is CASSLSPDTQYF. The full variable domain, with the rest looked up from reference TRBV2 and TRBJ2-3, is EPEVTQTPSHQVTQMGQEVILRCVPISNHLYFYWYRQILGQKVEFLVSFYNNEISEKSEIFDDQFSVERPDGSNFTLKIRSTKLEDSAMYFCASSLSPDTQYFGPGTRLTVL.

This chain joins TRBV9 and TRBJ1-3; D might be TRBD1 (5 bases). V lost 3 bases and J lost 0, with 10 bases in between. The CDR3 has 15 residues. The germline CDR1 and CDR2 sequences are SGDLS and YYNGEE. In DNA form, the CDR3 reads TGTGCCAGCAGCGAGACAGCTTACTCTGGAAACACCATATATTTT. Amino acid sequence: CASSETAYSGNTIYF.

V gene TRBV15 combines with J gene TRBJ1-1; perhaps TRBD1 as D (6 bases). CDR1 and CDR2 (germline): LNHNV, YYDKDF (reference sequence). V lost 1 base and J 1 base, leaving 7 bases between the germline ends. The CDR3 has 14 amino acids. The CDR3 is CATSRGGQNTEAFF. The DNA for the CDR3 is TGTGCCACCAGCAGAGGGGGACAGAACACTGAAGCTTTCTTT. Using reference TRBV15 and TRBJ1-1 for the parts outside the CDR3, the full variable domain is DAMVIQNPRYQVTQFGKPVTLSCSQTLNHNVMYWYQQKSSQAPKLLFHYYDKDFNNEADTPDNFQSRRPNTSFCFLDIRSPGLGDTAMYLCATSRGGQNTEAFFGQGTRLTVV.

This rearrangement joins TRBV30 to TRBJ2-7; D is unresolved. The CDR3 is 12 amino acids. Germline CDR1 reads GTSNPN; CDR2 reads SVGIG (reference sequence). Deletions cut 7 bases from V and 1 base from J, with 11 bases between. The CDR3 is CALELASYEQYF. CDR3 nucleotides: TGTGCCTTGGAGTTGGCTTCCTACGAGCAGTACTTC. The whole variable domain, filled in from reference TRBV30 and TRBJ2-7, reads SQTIHQWPATLVQPVGSPLSLECTVEGTSNPNLYWYRQAAGRGLQLLFYSVGIGQISSEVPQNLSASRPQDRQFILSSKKLLLSDSGFYLCALELASYEQYFGPGTRLTVT.

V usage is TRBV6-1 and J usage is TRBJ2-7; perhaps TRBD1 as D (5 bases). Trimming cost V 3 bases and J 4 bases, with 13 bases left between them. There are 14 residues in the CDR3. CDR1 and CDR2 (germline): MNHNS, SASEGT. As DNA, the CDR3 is TGTGCCAGCAGTGATACAGGCAGGGCATACGAGCAGTACTTC. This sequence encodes CASSDTGRAYEQYF.

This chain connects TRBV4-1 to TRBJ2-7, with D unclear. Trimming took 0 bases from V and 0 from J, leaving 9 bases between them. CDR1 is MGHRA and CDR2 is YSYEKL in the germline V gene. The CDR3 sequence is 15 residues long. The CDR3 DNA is TGCGCCAGCAGCCAAGATGGGTACAGCTCCTACGAGCAGTACTTC. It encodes CASSQDGYSSYEQYF.

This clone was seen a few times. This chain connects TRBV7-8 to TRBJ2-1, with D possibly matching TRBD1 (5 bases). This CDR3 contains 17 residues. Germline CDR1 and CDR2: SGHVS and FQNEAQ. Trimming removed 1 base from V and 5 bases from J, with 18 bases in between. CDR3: CASSLVGSGNANNEQFF. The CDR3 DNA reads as TGTGCCAGCAGCTTAGTGGGGTCAGGGAATGCCAACAATGAGCAGTTCTTC.

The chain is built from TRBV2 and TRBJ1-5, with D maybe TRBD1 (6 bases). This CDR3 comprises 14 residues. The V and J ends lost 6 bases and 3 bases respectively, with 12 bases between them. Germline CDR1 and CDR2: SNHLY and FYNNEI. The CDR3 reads CASSDRSPNQPQHF. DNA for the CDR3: TGTGCCAGCAGCGACAGGAGCCCCAATCAGCCCCAGCATTTT.

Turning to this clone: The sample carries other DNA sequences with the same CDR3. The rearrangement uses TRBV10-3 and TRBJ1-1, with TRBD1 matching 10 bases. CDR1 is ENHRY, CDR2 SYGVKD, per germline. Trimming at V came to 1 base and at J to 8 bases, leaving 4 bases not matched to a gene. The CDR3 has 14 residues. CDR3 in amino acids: CAISELGQGLEAFF. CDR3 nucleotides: TGTGCCATCAGTGAGTTGGGACAGGGGTTGGAAGCTTTCTTT.